This TCR beta chain was sequenced for a study of blood T cell repertoires in COVID-19. Under the authors' procedure: The authors estimated nucleated cell counts from reference gene primer amplification. The data were produced by immunoSEQ multiplex PCR, yet TCRdb's version contains in-frame clones alone and is incomplete. From that table come the V and J calls and clone size; the DNA was used to work out D and trimming. This sample has roughly 63,000 clones, with roughly 89% found just once. This receptor was taken from a man aged 45 to 65 with active COVID-19. The material sequenced was peripheral blood.

The DNA for the CDR3 is TGTGCCAGCAGCCAAATTGGACAGATGAACACTGAAGCTTTCTTT. The encoded protein is CASSQIGQMNTEAFF. The chain couples TRBV14 to TRBJ1-1, with a possible D match to TRBD1 (6 bases). V was shortened by 2 bases and J by 0 bases, with 10 bases between the two germline ends. Germline values: CDR1 SGHDN, CDR2 FVKESK. CDR3 length equals 15 residues. Full variable domain (missing parts from reference TRBV14 and TRBJ1-1): EAGVTQFPSHSVIEKGQTVTLRCDPISGHDNLYWYRRVMGKEIKFLLHFVKESKQDESGMPNNRFLAERTGGTYSTLKVQPAELEDSGVYFCASSQIGQMNTEAFFGQGTRLTVV.